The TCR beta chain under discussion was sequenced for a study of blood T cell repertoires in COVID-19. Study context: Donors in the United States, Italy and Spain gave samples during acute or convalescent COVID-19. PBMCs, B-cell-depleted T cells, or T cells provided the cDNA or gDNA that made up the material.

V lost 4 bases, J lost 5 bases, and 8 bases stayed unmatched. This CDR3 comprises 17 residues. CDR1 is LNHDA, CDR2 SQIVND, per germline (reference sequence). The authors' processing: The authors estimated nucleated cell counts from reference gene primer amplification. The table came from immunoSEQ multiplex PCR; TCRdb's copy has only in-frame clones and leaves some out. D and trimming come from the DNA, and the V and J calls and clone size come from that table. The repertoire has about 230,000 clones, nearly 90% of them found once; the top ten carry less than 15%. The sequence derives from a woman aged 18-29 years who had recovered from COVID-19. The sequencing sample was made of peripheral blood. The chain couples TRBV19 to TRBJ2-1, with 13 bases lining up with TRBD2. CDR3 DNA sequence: TGTGCCAGTAGTACTACACTAGCGGGAGGGCTCAACAATGAGCAGTTCTTC. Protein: CASSTTLAGGLNNEQFF.